This TCR beta chain was retrieved from a study of blood T cell repertoires in COVID-19. About the research overall: Samples of COVID-19 (acute and convalescent) were obtained from the United States, Italy and Spain. Sources were T cells, B-cell-depleted T cells, or PBMCs; the material itself was cDNA or gDNA.

Produced via immunoSEQ multiplex PCR; TCRdb's table is partial and in-frame only. The data contain roughly 250,000 clones, around 90% of them singletons. Trimming stripped 5 bases from V and 0 bases from J, with 5 bases between. The CDR3 is made up of 13 amino acids. Per the germline V gene, CDR1 is SGHNT and CDR2 is YENEEA. Input material: peripheral blood. The rearrangement links TRBV11-3 to TRBJ1-3; no clear D. The TCR sequence derives from a man aged 30-40 years with COVID-19, enrolled during active disease. CDR3 coding DNA: TGTGCCAGCAGCCTTAACTCTGGAAACACCATATATTTT. Translating it yields CASSLNSGNTIYF.